The 20 T cell receptor beta chains below come from one sample, sequenced in a study of blood T cell repertoires in COVID-19. Data came from immunoSEQ multiplex PCR; TCRdb stores just in-frame clones and leaves some out. Among a few hundred thousand clones listed, approximately 91% were seen once. Sequencing used peripheral blood. These receptors were collected from a woman aged 25 to 39 with COVID-19, enrolled during active disease.

The rearrangement uses TRBV27 and TRBJ2-1, with unresolved D. The V end lost 1 base, the J end lost 1 base, and 11 bases lay between the germline ends. This CDR3 is built from 16 residues. CDR1 is MNHEY and CDR2 is SMNVEV in the germline V gene (reference sequence). CDR3 sequence reads: CASSLLETSSYNEQFF. Written as DNA, the CDR3 is TGTGCCAGCAGTTTATTAGAGACAAGTTCCTACAATGAGCAGTTCTTC.

The V call is TRBV23-1, the J call TRBJ1-5; D uncertain. TRBV23-1 is an ORF for which the function is uncertain. Trimming took off 5 bases at V and 6 bases at J, with 17 bases between the two ends. The length of the CDR3 is 15 residues. CDR3 sequence (DNA): TGCGCCAGCAGTTACCTCTGGGAGGGAACTCAGCCCCAGCATTTT. The encoded protein is CASSYLWEGTQPQHF.

This chain connects TRBV15 to TRBJ1-5, with D tentatively TRBD1 (6 bases). The CDR3 runs 16 residues. Germline CDR1 LNHNV, CDR2 YYDKDF (reference sequence). V gave up 3 bases and J gave up 5 bases, with 17 bases separating them. In DNA, the CDR3 is TGTGCCACCAGCAGCGACCGAACAGGGACCTATCAGCCCCAGCATTTT. This encodes CATSSDRTGTYQPQHF.

Of note for this clone: Other nucleotide sequences from this sample produce the same CDR3. CDR3 sequence (DNA): TGTGCCAGCAGCTATACAGATACGCAGTATTTT. This gives the protein CASSYTDTQYF. V gene TRBV2 combines with J gene TRBJ2-3; D is unclear. V dropped 6 bases and J dropped 3 bases, with 4 bases sitting between them. This CDR3 is built from 11 residues. Germline CDR1 is SNHLY and CDR2 is FYNNEI.

In DNA, the CDR3 is TGTGCCAGCAGCTTAGGGTCTAAAAGCGAGGATGAGCAGTTCTTC. Amino acids: CASSLGSKSEDEQFF. The chain joins TRBV7-9 to TRBJ2-1; D unclear. Trimming removed 1 base at V and 8 bases at J, with 15 bases between. This CDR3 region has 15 residues. CDR1 and CDR2 (germline): SEHNR, FQNEAQ (reference sequence).

The chain uses TRBV19 and TRBJ2-7; 7 bases match TRBD1. V was clipped by 6 bases and J by 0 bases; unmatched bases: 5. CDR3 size: 14 residues. The germline gives CDR1 LNHDA, CDR2 SQIVND (reference sequence). Written as DNA, the CDR3 is TGTGCCAGTAGCCACAGGGGAATCTCCTACGAGCAGTACTTC. As protein: CASSHRGISYEQYF. Full variable domain (rest looked up from reference TRBV19 and TRBJ2-7): DGGITQSPKYLFRKEGQNVTLSCEQNLNHDAMYWYRQDPGQGLRLIYYSQIVNDFQKGDIAEGYSVSREKKESFPLTVTSAQKNPTAFYLCASSHRGISYEQYFGPGTRLTVT.

V is TRBV4-3 and J is TRBJ2-5; D remains ambiguous. Trimming stripped 2 bases from V and 1 base from J, with 14 bases between. The CDR3 is made up of 16 amino acids. Germline V gene data show CDR1 as LGHNA and CDR2 as YSLEER. The CDR3 here is CASSQSFRAGQETQYF. The CDR3 DNA follows: TGCGCCAGCAGCCAAAGCTTTCGAGCAGGCCAAGAGACCCAGTACTTC.

The V call is TRBV6-5, the J call TRBJ1-1; no clear D gene. Trimming left V 3 bases short and J 8 bases short, with 10 bases between. Germline V gives CDR1 MNHEY, CDR2 SVGAGI. This CDR3 comprises 12 residues. The CDR3 protein is CASSYSGSEAFF. The CDR3 region has the DNA TGTGCCAGCAGTTATTCAGGCTCCGAAGCTTTCTTT.

The chain combines TRBV28 with TRBJ2-3; 7 positions match TRBD2. CDR1 is MDHEN, CDR2 SYDVKM, per germline. V was pared by 1 base and J by 1 base, with 8 bases of the junction left unmatched. The CDR3 contains 17 residues. In nucleotides, the CDR3 is TGTGCCAGCAGTTTATTGGGGGGGACTACCGGCACAGATACGCAGTATTTT. Translation: CASSLLGGTTGTDTQYF.

J is TRBJ1-5 and V is TRBV27; tentatively, D is TRBD1 (5 bases). Trimming pared 0 bases from V and 5 bases from J, leaving 17 bases between. The CDR3 contains 17 residues. CDR1 MNHEY and CDR2 SMNVEV come from the germline V gene (reference sequence). Here the CDR3 reads CASSLSRALGGDQPQHF. CDR3 bases: TGTGCCAGCAGTTTATCGCGGGCATTAGGAGGGGATCAGCCCCAGCATTTT.

This clone has more than one count but fewer than ten. This sequence joins TRBV3-1 (or the pseudogene TRBV3-2) and TRBJ2-7; D perhaps matches TRBD2 (6 bases). Trimming pared 0 bases from V and 2 bases from J, leaving 11 bases between. CDR1 and CDR2 from the germline V gene are LGHDT and YNNKEL (reference sequence). This CDR3 comprises 15 residues. The DNA for the CDR3 is TGTGCCAGCAGCCAAGACCCGGGAGCACCCTACGAGCAGTACTTC. This sequence encodes CASSQDPGAPYEQYF.

V and J are TRBV24-1 and TRBJ2-7; TRBD1 matches 11 bases. This CDR3 is built from 15 residues. V shed 4 bases, J shed 5 bases, and the junction held 6 bases outside the gene matches. Germline CDR1 is KGHDR and CDR2 is SFDVKD. As DNA, the CDR3 is TGTGCCACCAGTGACTCGGGACAGGGGGATAACGAGCAGTACTTC. Translated, it gives CATSDSGQGDNEQYF.

The chain links TRBV27 to TRBJ1-2; D is perhaps TRBD1 (5 bases). This CDR3 contains 13 residues. Trimming removed 9 bases from V and 5 bases from J, with 16 bases in between. Germline V gives CDR1 MNHEY, CDR2 SMNVEV (reference sequence). CDR3 loop: CASRAGSWYGYTF. The CDR3, as DNA: TGTGCCAGTCGGGCAGGGTCGTGGTATGGCTACACCTTC.

This sequence joins TRBV19 and TRBJ1-2; no reliable D call. Germline CDR1 reads LNHDA; CDR2 reads SQIVND (reference sequence). CDR3 size: 14 residues. V lost 7 bases and J lost 6, with 18 bases in between. This chain's CDR3 is CASNNRTSSHGYTF. The CDR3 nucleotides read TGTGCCAGTAACAACAGAACCAGTTCTCATGGCTACACCTTC. Variable domain in full (rest from reference TRBV19 and TRBJ1-2): DGGITQSPKYLFRKEGQNVTLSCEQNLNHDAMYWYRQDPGQGLRLIYYSQIVNDFQKGDIAEGYSVSREKKESFPLTVTSAQKNPTAFYLCASNNRTSSHGYTFGSGTRLTVV.

The chain has TRBV5-5 and TRBJ2-3, with D unclear. The CDR3 totals 13 residues. Germline assignment: CDR1 SGHKS and CDR2 YYEKEE (reference sequence). V gave up 1 base and J gave up 1 base, with 4 bases separating them. CDR3 sequence: CASSLSGTDTQYF. CDR3 sequence (DNA): TGTGCCAGCAGCTTGTCTGGCACAGATACGCAGTATTTT. Using reference TRBV5-5 and TRBJ2-3 for the parts outside the CDR3, the full variable domain is DAGVTQSPTHLIKTRGQQVTLRCSPISGHKSVSWYQQVLGQGPQFIFQYYEKEERGRGNFPDRFSARQFPNYSSELNVNALLLGDSALYLCASSLSGTDTQYFGPGTRLTVL.

The V and J genes are TRBV18 and TRBJ2-7, with no clear D. Per the germline V gene, CDR1 is KGHSH and CDR2 is LQKENI. The CDR3 contains 15 residues. Trimming took 2 bases from V and 6 from J, leaving 17 bases between them. CDR3 DNA: TGTGCCAGCTCACCAGAGTTTCTACCTTCGGGCGAGCAGTACTTC. Amino acids: CASSPEFLPSGEQYF.

The chain couples TRBV19 to TRBJ2-1; D gene ambiguous. The V gene's germline CDR1 is LNHDA and CDR2 SQIVND (reference sequence). CDR3 length: 13 amino acids. Trimming took 5 bases from V and 4 from J, leaving 9 bases between them. The CDR3 protein is CASSYTFYNEQFF. In DNA form, the CDR3 reads TGTGCCAGTAGTTACACCTTTTACAATGAGCAGTTCTTC. The variable domain in full, with the rest retrieved from reference TRBV19 and TRBJ2-1, is DGGITQSPKYLFRKEGQNVTLSCEQNLNHDAMYWYRQDPGQGLRLIYYSQIVNDFQKGDIAEGYSVSREKKESFPLTVTSAQKNPTAFYLCASSYTFYNEQFFGPGTRLTVL.

The J gene is TRBJ2-3, the V gene TRBV19; D is possibly TRBD2 (5 bases). Germline-derived CDR1 and CDR2 are LNHDA and SQIVND (reference sequence). The length of the CDR3 is 18 residues. V shed 1 base and J shed 4 bases, with 21 bases lying between them. The CDR3 loop reads CASSIGNWRRGNSDTQYF. The CDR3 DNA reads as TGTGCCAGTAGTATAGGGAATTGGAGGAGAGGAAATTCAGATACGCAGTATTTT.

The V call is TRBV29-1, the J call TRBJ2-1, with TRBD2 matching over 8 bases. Germline trimming cut 2 bases from V and 8 bases from J; bases unmatched to any gene: 8. Germline V gene lookup returns CDR1 SQVTM and CDR2 ANQGSEA. This CDR3 has 14 amino acids. CDR3 sequence reads: CSVERAGVGDEQFF. The CDR3, as DNA: TGCAGCGTTGAACGAGCGGGAGTAGGCGATGAGCAGTTCTTC.

The rearrangement uses TRBV2 and TRBJ2-1; D unclear. Germline V gives CDR1 SNHLY, CDR2 FYNNEI. The V gene lost 3 bases and the J gene lost 1 base, with 10 bases spanning the gap. There are 15 residues in the CDR3. The chain's CDR3 is CASSESTGSYNEQFF. As DNA, the CDR3 is TGTGCCAGCAGTGAGTCAACGGGTTCCTACAATGAGCAGTTCTTC.